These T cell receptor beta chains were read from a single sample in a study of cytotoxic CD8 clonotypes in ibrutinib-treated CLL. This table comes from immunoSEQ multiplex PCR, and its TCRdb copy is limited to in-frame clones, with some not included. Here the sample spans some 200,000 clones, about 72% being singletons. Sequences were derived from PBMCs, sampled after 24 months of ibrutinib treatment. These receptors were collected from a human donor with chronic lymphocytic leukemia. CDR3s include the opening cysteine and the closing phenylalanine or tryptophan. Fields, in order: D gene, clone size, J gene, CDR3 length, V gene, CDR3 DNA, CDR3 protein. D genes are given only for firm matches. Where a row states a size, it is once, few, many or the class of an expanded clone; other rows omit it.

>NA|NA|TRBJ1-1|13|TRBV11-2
TGTGCCAGCAGCTTAGACGTTAGGAATGAAGCTTTCTTT
CASSLDVRNEAFF
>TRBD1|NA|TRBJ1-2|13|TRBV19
TGTGCCAGTAGGCGGGACAGCCTCTATGGCTACACCTTC
CASRRDSLYGYTF
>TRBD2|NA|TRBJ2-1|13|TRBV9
TGTGCCAGCGGGAGGGGAGGGATGAATGAGCAGTTCTTC
CASGRGGMNEQFF
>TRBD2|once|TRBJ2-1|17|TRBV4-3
TGCGCCAGCAGCCAAGGGCCTCGGGGGGGGTCCTACAATGAGCAGTTCTTC
CASSQGPRGGSYNEQFF
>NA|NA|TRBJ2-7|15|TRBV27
TGTGCCAGCAGCTCCGGGACGTTCCATTCCTACGAGCAGTACTTC
CASSSGTFHSYEQYF
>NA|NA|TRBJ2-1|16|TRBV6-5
TGTGCCAGCAGTTCCAACGCTAACCCCGCCTACAATGAGCAGTTCTTC
CASSSNANPAYNEQFF
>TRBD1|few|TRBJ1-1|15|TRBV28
TGTGCCAGCAGCCCGCAAGGACAGGGGAACACTGAAGCTTTCTTT
CASSPQGQGNTEAFF
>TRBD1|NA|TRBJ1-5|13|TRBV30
TGTGCCTGGGGACAGGGGGGCAATCAGCCCCAGCATTTT
CAWGQGGNQPQHF
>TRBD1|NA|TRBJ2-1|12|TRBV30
TGTGCCTGGAGTGTACAGGGGGCTGGGCAGTTCTTC
CAWSVQGAGQFF
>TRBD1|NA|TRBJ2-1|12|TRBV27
TGTGCCAGCAGTCTAAGACAGGGGAGGCAGTTCTTC
CASSLRQGRQFF
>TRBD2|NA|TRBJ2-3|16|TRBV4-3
TGCGCCAGCAGCCAATGGACTAGCGGGAGCCCAGATACGCAGTATTTT
CASSQWTSGSPDTQYF
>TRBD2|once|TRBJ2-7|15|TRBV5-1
TGCGCCAGCAGCTTCACAGCGGGAGGGTTTTACGAGCAGTACTTC
CASSFTAGGFYEQYF
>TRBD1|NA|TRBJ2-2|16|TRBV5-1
TGCGCCAGCAGCGTGGGACAGGGACTGTTGACCGGGGAGCTGTTTTTT
CASSVGQGLLTGELFF
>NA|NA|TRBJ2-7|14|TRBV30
TGTGCCTGGAGTTTGCGGGGCTACAACTACGAGCAGTACTTC
CAWSLRGYNYEQYF
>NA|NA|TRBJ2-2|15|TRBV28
TGTGCCAGTAACGATGGCAGGTTGAACACCGGGGAGCTGTTTTTT
CASNDGRLNTGELFF
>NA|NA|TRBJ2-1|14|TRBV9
TGTGCCAGCAGCGTAGGAGGGGGGTCCGATGAGCAGTTCTTC
CASSVGGGSDEQFF
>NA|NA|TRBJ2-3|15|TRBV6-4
TGTGCCAGCAGTGACGTCCTCACTAGCACAGATACGCAGTATTTT
CASSDVLTSTDTQYF
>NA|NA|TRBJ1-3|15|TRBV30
TGTGCCTGGAGTGTAGGTCGGACAGCTGGAAACACCATATATTTT
CAWSVGRTAGNTIYF
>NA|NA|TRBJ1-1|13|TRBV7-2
TGTGCCAGCAGCTCCCATATGAACACTGAAGCTTTCTTT
CASSSHMNTEAFF
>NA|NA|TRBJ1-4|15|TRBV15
TGTGCCACCAGCGGACTAGGGGGGACTAATGAAAAACTGTTTTTT
CATSGLGGTNEKLFF
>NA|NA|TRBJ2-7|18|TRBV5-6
TGTGCCAGCAGCTTGGGTACCGCAAGTGGTGGGACCGCCTACGAGCAGTACTTC
CASSLGTASGGTAYEQYF
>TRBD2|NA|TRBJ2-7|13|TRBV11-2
TGTGCCAGCAGCTACGGACTAGTGCGCGAGCAGTACTTC
CASSYGLVREQYF
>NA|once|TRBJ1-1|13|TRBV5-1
TGCGCCAGCAGCTTCACTTGGGACACTGAAGCTTTCTTT
CASSFTWDTEAFF
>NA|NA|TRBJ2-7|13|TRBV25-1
TGTGCCAGCAGTGAACGACAAGATGGCGAGCAGTACTTC
CASSERQDGEQYF
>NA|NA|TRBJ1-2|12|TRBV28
TGTGCCAGCAGTTTAGGGAACTATGGCTACACCTTC
CASSLGNYGYTF
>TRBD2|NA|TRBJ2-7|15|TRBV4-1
TGCGCCAGCAGCCAAGCAAGCGGGAGTCTCTACGAGCAGTACTTC
CASSQASGSLYEQYF
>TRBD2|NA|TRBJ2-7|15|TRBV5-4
TGTGCCAGCAGCTTGCGCCGAACTAGCGCCTACGAGCAGTACTTC
CASSLRRTSAYEQYF
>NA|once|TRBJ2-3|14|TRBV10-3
TGTGCCATTGGTTTGAGCGGACACACAGATACGCAGTATTTT
CAIGLSGHTDTQYF
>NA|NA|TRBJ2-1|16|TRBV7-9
TGTGCCAGCAGCCCCCGGATGTCCAGCTCCTACAATGAGCAGTTCTTC
CASSPRMSSSYNEQFF
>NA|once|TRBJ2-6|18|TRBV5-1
TGCGCCAGCAGCTTGATCGGACAGCTGAGCTCTGGGGCCAACGTCCTGACTTTC
CASSLIGQLSSGANVLTF
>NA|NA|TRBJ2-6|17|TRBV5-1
TGCGCCAGCAGCTTGGGTTCAACTAGCTCTGGGGCCAACGTCCTGACTTTC
CASSLGSTSSGANVLTF
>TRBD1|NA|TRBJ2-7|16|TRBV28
TGTGCCAGCAGTCAGCCCGACAGGGTCAAGCAGTCCGAGCAGTACTTC
CASSQPDRVKQSEQYF
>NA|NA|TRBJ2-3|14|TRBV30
TGTGCCTGGAGCGGAGCGGGCCTCACAGATACGCAGTATTTT
CAWSGAGLTDTQYF
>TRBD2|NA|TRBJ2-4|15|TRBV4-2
TGTGCCAGCAGCCAAGGACTAGCGGGGCGGAACATTCAGTACTTC
CASSQGLAGRNIQYF
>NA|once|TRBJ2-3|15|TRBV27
TGTGCCACCAAGAGAATCGGGAGTGGCACAGATACGCAGTATTTT
CATKRIGSGTDTQYF
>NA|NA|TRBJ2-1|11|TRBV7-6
TGTGCCAGCAGCAACGACGAGGAGCAGTTCTTC
CASSNDEEQFF
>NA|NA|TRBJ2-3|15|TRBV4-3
TGCGCCAGCAGCCAGACTCTCCACCAGGGGAATACGCAGTATTTT
CASSQTLHQGNTQYF
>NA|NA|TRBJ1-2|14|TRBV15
TGTGCCACCAGCAGAGATCTGGGGCGAAGTGGCTACACCTTC
CATSRDLGRSGYTF
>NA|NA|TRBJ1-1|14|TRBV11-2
TGTGCCAGCAGCTTAAGTATCGGGTATGATGAAGCTTTCTTT
CASSLSIGYDEAFF
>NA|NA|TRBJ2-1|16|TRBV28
TGTGCCAGCACCGGCCCCCGGGCCACCCTCGGCCATGAGCAGTTCTTC
CASTGPRATLGHEQFF
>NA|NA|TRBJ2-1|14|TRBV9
TGTGCCAGCAGCGCCCGGACACCAACTTATGAGCAGTTCTTC
CASSARTPTYEQFF
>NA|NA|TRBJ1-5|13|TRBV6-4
TGTGCCAGCAGTATGGGTACAGCCGCCGCCCAGCATTTT
CASSMGTAAAQHF
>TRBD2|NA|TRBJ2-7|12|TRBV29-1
TGCAGCGCGAGGACTAGCCTTTTCGAGCAGTACTTC
CSARTSLFEQYF
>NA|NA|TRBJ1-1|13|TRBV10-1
TGCGCCAGCAGTGATTTAAGGACACGAGAAGCTTTCTTT
CASSDLRTREAFF
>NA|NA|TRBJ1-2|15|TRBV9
TGTGCCAGCACCTTAGAGGGCCAGGGTATCTATGGCTACACCTTC
CASTLEGQGIYGYTF
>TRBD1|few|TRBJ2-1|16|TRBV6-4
TGTGCCAGCAGTGACTCGAAGCAGGGGGCTGGCAATGAGCAGTTCTTC
CASSDSKQGAGNEQFF
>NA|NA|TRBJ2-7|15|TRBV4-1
TGCGCCAGCAGCCAAGGAAGTCAGGGAGCCTACGAGCAGTACTTC
CASSQGSQGAYEQYF
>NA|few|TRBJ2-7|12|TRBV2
TGTGCCAGCAGTGAAGAGAAATACGAGCAGTACTTC
CASSEEKYEQYF
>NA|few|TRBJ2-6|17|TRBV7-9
TGTGCCAGCAGCCCAAAGACAGGCCGCTCTGGGGCCAACGTCCTGACTTTC
CASSPKTGRSGANVLTF
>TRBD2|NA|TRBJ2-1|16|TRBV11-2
TGTGCCAGCTCGACCAATAGCGGGAGCTCCTACAATGAGCAGTTCTTC
CASSTNSGSSYNEQFF
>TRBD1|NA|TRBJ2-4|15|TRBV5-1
TGCGCCAGCAGCTTGTCAGGGGGCGCTGGGGACATTCAGTACTTC
CASSLSGGAGDIQYF
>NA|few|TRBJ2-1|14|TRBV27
TGTGCCAGCAGCGCATCTAGCTTTCTACGAGAGCAGTTCTTC
CASSASSFLREQFF
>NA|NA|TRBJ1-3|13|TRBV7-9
TGTGCCAGCAGCGCGCTATATGGAAACACCATATATTTT
CASSALYGNTIYF
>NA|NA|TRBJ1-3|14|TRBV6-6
TGTGCCACTTCAACAGGGACATCTGGAAACACCATATATTTT
CATSTGTSGNTIYF